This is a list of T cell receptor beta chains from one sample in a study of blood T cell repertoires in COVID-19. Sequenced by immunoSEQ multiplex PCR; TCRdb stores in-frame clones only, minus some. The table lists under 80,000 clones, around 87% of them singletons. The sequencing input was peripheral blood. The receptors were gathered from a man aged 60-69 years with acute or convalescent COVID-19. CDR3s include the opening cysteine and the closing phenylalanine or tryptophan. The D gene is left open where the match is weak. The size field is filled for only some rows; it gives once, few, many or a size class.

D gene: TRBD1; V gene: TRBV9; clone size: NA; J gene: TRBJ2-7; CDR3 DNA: TGTGCCAGCAGCTCCGGACAGGGAGGTCACTACGAGCAGTACTTC; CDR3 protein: CASSSGQGGHYEQYF
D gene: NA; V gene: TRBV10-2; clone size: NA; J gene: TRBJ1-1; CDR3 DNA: TGCGCCAGCCGCGCAGGGGTGGACACTGAAGCTTTCTTT; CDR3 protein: CASRAGVDTEAFF
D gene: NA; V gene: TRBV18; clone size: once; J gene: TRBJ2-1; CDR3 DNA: TGTGCCAGCTCACCGGGACTCCTTATCTACAATGAGCAGTTCTTC; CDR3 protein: CASSPGLLIYNEQFF
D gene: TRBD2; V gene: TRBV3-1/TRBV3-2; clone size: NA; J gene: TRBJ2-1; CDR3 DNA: TGTGCCAGCAGCCAAGTTCTAGCGGGGGGTGAGCAGTTCTTC; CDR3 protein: CASSQVLAGGEQFF
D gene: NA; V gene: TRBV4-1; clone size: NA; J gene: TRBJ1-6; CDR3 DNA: TGCGCCAGCAGCCAAATCTTCTCCTACAATTCACCCCTCCACTTT; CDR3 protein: CASSQIFSYNSPLHF
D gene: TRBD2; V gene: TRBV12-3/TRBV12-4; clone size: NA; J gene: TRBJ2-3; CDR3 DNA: TGTGCCAGCAAGGCTAGCGGGGCTGATACGCAGTATTTT; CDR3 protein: CASKASGADTQYF
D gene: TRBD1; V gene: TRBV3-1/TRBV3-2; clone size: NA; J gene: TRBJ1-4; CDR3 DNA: TGTGCCAGCAGCCCATTGACAGGGAGTGTCGAAAAACTGTTTTTT; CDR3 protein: CASSPLTGSVEKLFF
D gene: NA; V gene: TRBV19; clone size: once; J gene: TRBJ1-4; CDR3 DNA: TGTGCCAGTAGTATATATCCCGTGAGCCACGAAAAACTGTTTTTT; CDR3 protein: CASSIYPVSHEKLFF
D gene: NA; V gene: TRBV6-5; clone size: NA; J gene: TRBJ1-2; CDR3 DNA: TGTGCCAGCAGACCGACAGAGAACTATGGCTACACCTTC; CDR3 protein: CASRPTENYGYTF
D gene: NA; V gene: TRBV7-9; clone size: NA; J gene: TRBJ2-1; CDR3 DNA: TGTGCCACCCAGCCGAGGGACATTAGGGGCAATGAGCAGTTCTTC; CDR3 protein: CATQPRDIRGNEQFF
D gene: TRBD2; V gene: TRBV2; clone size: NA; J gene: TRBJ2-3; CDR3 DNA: TGTGCCAGCGGGAGGGACACAGATACGCAGTATTTT; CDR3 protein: CASGRDTDTQYF
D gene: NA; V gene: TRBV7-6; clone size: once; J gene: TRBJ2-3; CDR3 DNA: TGTGCCAGCAGCTTAATGACAGCTAGCACAGATACGCAGTATTTT; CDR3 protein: CASSLMTASTDTQYF
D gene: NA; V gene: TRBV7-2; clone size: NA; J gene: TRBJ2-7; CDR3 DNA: TGTGCCAGCAGCCGCACCGGGATTTCCTACTACGAGCAGTACTTC; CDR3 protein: CASSRTGISYYEQYF
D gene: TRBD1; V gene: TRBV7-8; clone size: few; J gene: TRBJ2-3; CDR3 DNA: TGTGCCAGCAGCTCACAGGGGGATTGGACAGATACGCAGTATTTT; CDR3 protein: CASSSQGDWTDTQYF
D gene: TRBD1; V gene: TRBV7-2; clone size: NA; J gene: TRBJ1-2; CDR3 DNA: TGTGCCAGCAGCTACGGGACAGGGGTGGTCTATGGCTACACCTTC; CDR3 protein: CASSYGTGVVYGYTF
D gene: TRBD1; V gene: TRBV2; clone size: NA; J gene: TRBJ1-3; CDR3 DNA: TGTGCCAGCAGCGACAGGGGCTCTGGAAACACCATATATTTT; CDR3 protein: CASSDRGSGNTIYF
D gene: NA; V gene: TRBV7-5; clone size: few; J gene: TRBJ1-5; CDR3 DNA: TGTGCCAGAAGCTTGGACAGACCAAATCAGCCCCAGCATTTT; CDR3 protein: CARSLDRPNQPQHF
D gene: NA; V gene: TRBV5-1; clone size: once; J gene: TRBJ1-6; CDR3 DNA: TGCGCCAGCAGCCCGGGTGACCGGGTCGACAATTCACCCCTCCACTTT; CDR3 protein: CASSPGDRVDNSPLHF
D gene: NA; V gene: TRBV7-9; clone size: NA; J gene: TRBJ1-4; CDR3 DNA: TGTGCCAGCAGCTTAGCGAGGGGAGCGGGGGAAAAACTGTTTTTT; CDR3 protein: CASSLARGAGEKLFF
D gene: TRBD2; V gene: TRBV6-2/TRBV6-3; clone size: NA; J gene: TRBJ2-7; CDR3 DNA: TGTGCCAGCAGTTACCCCAGCGGGGCCAAGTCCTACGAGCAGTACTTC; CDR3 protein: CASSYPSGAKSYEQYF
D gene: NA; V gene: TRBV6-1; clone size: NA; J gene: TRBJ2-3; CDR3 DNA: TGTGCCAGCAGTGAACCCGGGACACTTAGCACAGATACGCAGTATTTT; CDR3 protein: CASSEPGTLSTDTQYF
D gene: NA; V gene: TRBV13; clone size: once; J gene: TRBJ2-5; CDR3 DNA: TGTGCCAGCAGCTTAACCAGGGGAGGGCAAGAGACCCAGTACTTC; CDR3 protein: CASSLTRGGQETQYF
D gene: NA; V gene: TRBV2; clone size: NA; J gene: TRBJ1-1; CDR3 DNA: TGTGCCAGCAGTGCGCGACACCCGAACACTGAAGCTTTCTTT; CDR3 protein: CASSARHPNTEAFF
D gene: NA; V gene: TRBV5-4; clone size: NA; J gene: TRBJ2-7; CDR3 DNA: TGTGCCAGCAGCTTTGGTCAGGCTGGAAACTACGAGCAGTACTTC; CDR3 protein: CASSFGQAGNYEQYF
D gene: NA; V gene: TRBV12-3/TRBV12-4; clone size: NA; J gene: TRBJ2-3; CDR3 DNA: TGTGCCAGCAGGGGGGGTTCCACAGATACGCAGTATTTT; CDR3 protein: CASRGGSTDTQYF
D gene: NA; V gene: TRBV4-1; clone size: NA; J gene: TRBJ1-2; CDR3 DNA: TGCGCCAGCAGCCAAGATCGCCAGGGCGCCTATGGCTACACCTTC; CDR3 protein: CASSQDRQGAYGYTF
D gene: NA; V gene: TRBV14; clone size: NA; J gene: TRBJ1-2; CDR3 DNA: TGTGCCAGCAGCCCCCGGACTTCCGCGGGGGGCTACACCTTC; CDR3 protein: CASSPRTSAGGYTF
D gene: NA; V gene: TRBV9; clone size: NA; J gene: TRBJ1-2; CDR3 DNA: TGTGCCAGCAGCGTTACCCTAGGCGGGCACGGCTACACCTTC; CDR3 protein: CASSVTLGGHGYTF
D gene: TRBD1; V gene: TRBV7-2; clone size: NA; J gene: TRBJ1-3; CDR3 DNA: TGTGCCAGCAGCGCCGGGACAGTCTCTGGAAACACCATATATTTT; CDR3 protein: CASSAGTVSGNTIYF
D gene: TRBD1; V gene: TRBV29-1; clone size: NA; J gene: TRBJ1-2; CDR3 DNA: TGCAGCGCCGAAGGACAGGGGGAATTCTATGGCTACACCTTC; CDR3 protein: CSAEGQGEFYGYTF